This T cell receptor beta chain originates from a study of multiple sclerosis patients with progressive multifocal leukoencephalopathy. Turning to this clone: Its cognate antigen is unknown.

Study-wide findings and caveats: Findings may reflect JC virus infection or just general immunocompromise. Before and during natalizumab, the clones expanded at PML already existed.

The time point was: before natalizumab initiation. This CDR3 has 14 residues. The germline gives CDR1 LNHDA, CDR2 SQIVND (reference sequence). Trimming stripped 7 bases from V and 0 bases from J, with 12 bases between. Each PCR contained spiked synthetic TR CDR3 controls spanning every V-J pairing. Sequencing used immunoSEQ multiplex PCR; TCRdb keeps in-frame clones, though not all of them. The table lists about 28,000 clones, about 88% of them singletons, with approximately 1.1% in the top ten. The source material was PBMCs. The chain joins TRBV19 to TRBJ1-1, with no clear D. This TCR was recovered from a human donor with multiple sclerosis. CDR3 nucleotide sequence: TGTGCCAGTACTCAACGGATACTGAACACTGAAGCTTTCTTT. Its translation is CASTQRILNTEAFF.